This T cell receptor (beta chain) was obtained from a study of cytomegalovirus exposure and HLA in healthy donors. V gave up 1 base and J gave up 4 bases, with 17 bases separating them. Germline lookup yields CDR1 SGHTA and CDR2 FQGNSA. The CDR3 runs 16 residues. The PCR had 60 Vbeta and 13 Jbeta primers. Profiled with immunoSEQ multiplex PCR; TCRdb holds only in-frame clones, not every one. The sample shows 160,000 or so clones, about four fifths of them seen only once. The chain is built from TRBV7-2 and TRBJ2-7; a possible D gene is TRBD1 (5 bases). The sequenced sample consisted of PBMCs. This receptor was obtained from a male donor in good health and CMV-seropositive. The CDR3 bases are TGTGCCAGCAGCTTAGGGAATCCAGGGTTGAATTACGAGCAGTACTTC. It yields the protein CASSLGNPGLNYEQYF. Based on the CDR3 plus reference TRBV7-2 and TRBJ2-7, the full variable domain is GAGVSQSPSNKVTEKGKDVELRCDPISGHTALYWYRQSLGQGLEFLIYFQGNSAPDKSGLPSDRFSAERTGGSVSTLTIQRTQQEDSAVYLCASSLGNPGLNYEQYFGPGTRLTVT.